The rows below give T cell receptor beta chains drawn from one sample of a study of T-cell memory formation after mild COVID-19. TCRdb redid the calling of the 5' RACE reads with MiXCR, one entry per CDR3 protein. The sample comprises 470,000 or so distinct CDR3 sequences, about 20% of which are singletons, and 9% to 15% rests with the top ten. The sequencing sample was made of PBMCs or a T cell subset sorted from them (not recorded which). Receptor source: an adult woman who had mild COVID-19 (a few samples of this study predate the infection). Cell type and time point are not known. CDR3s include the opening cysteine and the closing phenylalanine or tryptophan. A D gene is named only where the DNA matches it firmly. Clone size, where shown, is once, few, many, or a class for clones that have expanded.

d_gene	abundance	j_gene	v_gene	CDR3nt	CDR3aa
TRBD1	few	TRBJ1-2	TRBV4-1	TGCGCCAGCAGTAGGGGTCGGACAGGGGGGAACTATGGCTACACCTTC	CASSRGRTGGNYGYTF
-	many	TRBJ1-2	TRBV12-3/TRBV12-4	TGTGCCAGCAGCGGGGCCGATTATGGCTACACCTTC	CASSGADYGYTF
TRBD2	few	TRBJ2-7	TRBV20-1	TGCAGTGCTAGGGCGATAGCGGGGGGAAGCGAGCAGTACTTC	CSARAIAGGSEQYF
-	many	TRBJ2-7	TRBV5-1	TGCGCCAGCAGCTTGGCCTTTGACGAGCAGTACTTC	CASSLAFDEQYF
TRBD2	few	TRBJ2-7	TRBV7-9	TGTGCCAGCAGCCCCCAAACCGGACTAGAATCCTACGAGCAGTACTTC	CASSPQTGLESYEQYF
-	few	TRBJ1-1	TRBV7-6	TGTGCCAGCAGCTTAGATCCGGGGGTTCGCACTGAAGCTTTCTTT	CASSLDPGVRTEAFF
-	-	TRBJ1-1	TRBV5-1	TGCGCCACCACAACGATGACAGGGAACACTGAAGCTTTCTTT	CATTTMTGNTEAFF
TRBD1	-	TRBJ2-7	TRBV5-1	TGCGCCAGCAGGTTATCAGGGGGTGAGCAGTACTTC	CASRLSGGEQYF
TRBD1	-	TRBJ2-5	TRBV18	TGTGCCAGCTCACCGGCAGGGGGAGAGACCCAGTACTTC	CASSPAGGETQYF
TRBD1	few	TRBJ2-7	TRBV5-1	TGCGCCAGCAGCTCCGCAGGGGGCGGCTCCTACGAGCAGTACTTC	CASSSAGGGSYEQYF
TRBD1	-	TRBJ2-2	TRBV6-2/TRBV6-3	TGTGCCAGCAGGGGGACAGGGGCCGGGGAGCTGTTTTTT	CASRGTGAGELFF
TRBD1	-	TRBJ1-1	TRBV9	TGTGCCAGCAGCCTTCAAGACAGGGCGAGAACTGAAGCTTTCTTT	CASSLQDRARTEAFF
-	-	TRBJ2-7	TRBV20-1	TGCAGTGCTGCGTTAATAAGGTTATCGAGCTCCTACGAGCAGTACTTC	CSAALIRLSSSYEQYF
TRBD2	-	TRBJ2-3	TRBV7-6	TGTGCCAGCAGCTTAGCGACGGGAACTAGCGGGAGCCGAGATACGCAGTATTTT	CASSLATGTSGSRDTQYF
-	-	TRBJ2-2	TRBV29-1	TGCAGCGTTGAAGGGACCGGGGAGCTGTTTTTT	CSVEGTGELFF
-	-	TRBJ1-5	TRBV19	TGTGCCAGTAGTATCGGGGATCAGCCCCAGCATTTT	CASSIGDQPQHF
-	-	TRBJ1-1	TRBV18	TGTGCCAGCTCAGAGAGGAACACTGAAGCTTTCTTT	CASSERNTEAFF
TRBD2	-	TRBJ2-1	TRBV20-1	TGCAGTGCTAGAGATCTAGCGGGAATAGACGTTTACAATGAGCAGTTCTTC	CSARDLAGIDVYNEQFF
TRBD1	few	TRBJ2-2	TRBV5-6	TGTGCCAGCAGGGCGGGACAGGGTTTGATTCGGGAGCTGTTTTTT	CASRAGQGLIRELFF
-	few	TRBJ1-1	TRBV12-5	TGTGCTAGCGCGATGGACGGACTGATGAACACTGAAGCTTTCTTT	CASAMDGLMNTEAFF
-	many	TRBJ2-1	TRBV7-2	TGTGCCAGCAGCTTGGAAGCAGAGCAGTTCTTC	CASSLEAEQFF
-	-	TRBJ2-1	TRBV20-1	TGCAGTGCTAGGGGAGTGAGCTCCTACAATGAGCAGTTCTTC	CSARGVSSYNEQFF
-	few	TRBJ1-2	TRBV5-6	TGTGCCAGCAGCTTTGGGGGCCGGGTAGACTATGGCTACACCTTC	CASSFGGRVDYGYTF
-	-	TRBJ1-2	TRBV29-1	TGCAGCGTTGAAACAGGCACCCCCTATGGCTACACCTTC	CSVETGTPYGYTF
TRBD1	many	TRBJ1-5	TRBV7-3	TGTGCCAGCAGCTTAGGCGGAGGACAGGGCAATCAGCCCCAGCATTTT	CASSLGGGQGNQPQHF
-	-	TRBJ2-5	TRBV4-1	TGCGCCAGCAGCCAATCAGGCGTAGTCCAAGAGACCCAGTACTTC	CASSQSGVVQETQYF
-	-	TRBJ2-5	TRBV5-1	TGCGCCAGCGCCTCGGGCCAAAGACGGCCCCAAGAGACCCAGTACTTC	CASASGQRRPQETQYF
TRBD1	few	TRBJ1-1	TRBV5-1	TGCGCCAGCAGCTTCCGACAGGGCCCGGGAGACACTGAAGCTTTCTTT	CASSFRQGPGDTEAFF
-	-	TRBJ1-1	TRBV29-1	TGCAGCGGGGGACTTCTCAGCACTGAAGCTTTCTTT	CSGGLLSTEAFF
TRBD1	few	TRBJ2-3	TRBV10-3	TGTGCCATCAGTGAGGGACAGGGACCGCAGTATTTT	CAISEGQGPQYF
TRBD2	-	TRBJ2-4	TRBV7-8	TGTGCCAGCAGCTTAGATAGGACTAGCGGAATCTCTGCCCAGTACTTC	CASSLDRTSGISAQYF
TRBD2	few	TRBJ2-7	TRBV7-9	TGTGCCAGCAACCCAGGGAGGGGAGGGCTCTACGAGCAGTACTTC	CASNPGRGGLYEQYF
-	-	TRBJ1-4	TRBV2	TGTGCCAGCAGCCCACAAAAGGCAATGGAAAAACTGTTTTTT	CASSPQKAMEKLFF
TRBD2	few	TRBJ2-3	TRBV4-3	TGCGCCAGCAGCCAACTGGGGGGGACGCAGTATTTT	CASSQLGGTQYF
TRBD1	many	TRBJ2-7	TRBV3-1	TGTGCCAGCAGCCATCCGGGACAGGGCTCCTACGAGCAGTACTTC	CASSHPGQGSYEQYF
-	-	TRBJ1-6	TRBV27	TGTGCCAGCAGTTTATCGCGGGGAGACACCCTCCACTTT	CASSLSRGDTLHF
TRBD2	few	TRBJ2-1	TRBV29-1	TGCAGCGTTGACATCCGACTAGCGGACAATGAGCAGTTCTTC	CSVDIRLADNEQFF
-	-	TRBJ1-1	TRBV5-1	TGCGCCAGCAGCTTGGAATGGGGGGGGAACACTGAAGCTTTCTTT	CASSLEWGGNTEAFF
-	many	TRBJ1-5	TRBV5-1	TGTGCCAGCAGCTTAGGAGGAGATCAGCCCCAGCATTTT	CASSLGGDQPQHF
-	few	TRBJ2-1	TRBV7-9	TGTGCCAGCAGCTTGCCCGACGCGTTGGTAGAGCAGTTCTTC	CASSLPDALVEQFF
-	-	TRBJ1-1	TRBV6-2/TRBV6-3	TGTGCCAGCTCGCCCTGGGGGGGGATCGGAACTGAAGCTTTCTTT	CASSPWGGIGTEAFF
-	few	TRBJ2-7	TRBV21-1	TGTGCCAGCAGCAAAGGCCAGCGGAGCTCCTACGAGCAGTACTTC	CASSKGQRSSYEQYF
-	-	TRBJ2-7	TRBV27	TGTGCCAGCCATACCGGGACACGTGGACACTACGAGCAGTACTTC	CASHTGTRGHYEQYF
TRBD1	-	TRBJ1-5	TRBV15	TGTGCCACCAGCAGAGCAACAGGGGCCGACCAAGGAAGGCAGCCCCAGCATTTT	CATSRATGADQGRQPQHF
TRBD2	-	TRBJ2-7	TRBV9	TGTGCCAGCAGCCGGGGGACTATGGGGTCCTACGAGCAGTACTTC	CASSRGTMGSYEQYF
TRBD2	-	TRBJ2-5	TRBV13	TGTGCCAGCAGCCACCGTGAGACTAGCCGTGAGACCCAGTACTTC	CASSHRETSRETQYF
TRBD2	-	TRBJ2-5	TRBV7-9	TGTGCCAGCAGCTCCCTCGGAAGCGGGGAAGAGACCCAGTACTTC	CASSSLGSGEETQYF
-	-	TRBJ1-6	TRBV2	TGTGCCAGCAGTGAACCTAATAATTCACCCCTCCACTTT	CASSEPNNSPLHF